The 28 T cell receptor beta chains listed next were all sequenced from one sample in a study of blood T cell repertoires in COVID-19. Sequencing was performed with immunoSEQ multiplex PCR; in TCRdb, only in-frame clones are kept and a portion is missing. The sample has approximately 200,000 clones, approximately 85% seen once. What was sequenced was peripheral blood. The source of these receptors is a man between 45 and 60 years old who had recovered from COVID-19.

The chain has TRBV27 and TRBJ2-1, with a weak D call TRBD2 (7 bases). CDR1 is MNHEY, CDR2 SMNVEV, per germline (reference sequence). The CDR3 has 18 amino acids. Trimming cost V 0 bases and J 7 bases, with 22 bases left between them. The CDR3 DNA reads TGTGCCAGCAGTTTATCGATAATAGGGGGGGTTCTAGGGAATGAGCAGTTCTTC. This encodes CASSLSIIGGVLGNEQFF.

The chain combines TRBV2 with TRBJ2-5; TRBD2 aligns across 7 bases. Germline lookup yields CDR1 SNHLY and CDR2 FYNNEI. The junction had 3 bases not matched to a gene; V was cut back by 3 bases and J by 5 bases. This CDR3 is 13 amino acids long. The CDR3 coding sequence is TGTGCCAGCAGTGACGGGGGGTCGGAGACCCAGTACTTC. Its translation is CASSDGGSETQYF.

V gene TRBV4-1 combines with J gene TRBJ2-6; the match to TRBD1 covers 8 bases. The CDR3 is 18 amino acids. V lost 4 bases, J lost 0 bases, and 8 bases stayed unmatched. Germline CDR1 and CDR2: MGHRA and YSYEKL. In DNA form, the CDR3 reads TGCGCCAGCAGCCCTGGACAGGGCCCCCTCTCTGGGGCCAACGTCCTGACTTTC. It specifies CASSPGQGPLSGANVLTF.

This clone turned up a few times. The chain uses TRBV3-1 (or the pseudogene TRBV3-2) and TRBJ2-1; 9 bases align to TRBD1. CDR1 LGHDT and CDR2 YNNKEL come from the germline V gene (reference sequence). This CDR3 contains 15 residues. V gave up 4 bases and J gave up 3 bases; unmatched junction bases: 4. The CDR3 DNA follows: TGTGCCAGCAGCCTGATGACAGGGGGCTACAATGAGCAGTTCTTC. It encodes CASSLMTGGYNEQFF.

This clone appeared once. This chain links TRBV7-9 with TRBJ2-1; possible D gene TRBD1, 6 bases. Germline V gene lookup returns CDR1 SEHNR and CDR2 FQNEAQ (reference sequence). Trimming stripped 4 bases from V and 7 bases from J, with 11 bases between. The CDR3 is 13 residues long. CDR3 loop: CASSSGAGNEQFF. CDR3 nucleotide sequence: TGTGCCAGCAGCTCAGGGGCTGGGAATGAGCAGTTCTTC.

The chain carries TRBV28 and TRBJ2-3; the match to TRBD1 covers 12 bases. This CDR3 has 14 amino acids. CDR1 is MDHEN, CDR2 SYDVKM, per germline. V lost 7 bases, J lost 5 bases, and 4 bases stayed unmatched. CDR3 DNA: TGTGCCAGCATCGGGACAGGGGGCAGAGATACGCAGTATTTT. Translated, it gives CASIGTGGRDTQYF.

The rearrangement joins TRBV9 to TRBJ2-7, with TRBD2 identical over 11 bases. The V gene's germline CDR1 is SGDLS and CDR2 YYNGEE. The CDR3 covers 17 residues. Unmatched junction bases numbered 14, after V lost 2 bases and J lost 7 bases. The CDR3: CASSVGNSGRVAWEQYF. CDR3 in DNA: TGTGCCAGCAGCGTGGGTAATAGCGGGAGGGTAGCGTGGGAGCAGTACTTC. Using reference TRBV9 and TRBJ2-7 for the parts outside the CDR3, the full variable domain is DSGVTQTPKHLITATGQRVTLRCSPRSGDLSVYWYQQSLDQGLQFLIQYYNGEERAKGNILERFSAQQFPDLHSELNLSSLELGDSALYFCASSVGNSGRVAWEQYFGPGTRLTVT.

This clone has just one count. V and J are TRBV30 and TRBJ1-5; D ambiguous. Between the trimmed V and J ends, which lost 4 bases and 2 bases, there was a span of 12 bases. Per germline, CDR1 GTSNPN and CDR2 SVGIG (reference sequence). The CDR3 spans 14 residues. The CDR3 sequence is CAWNSWGGNQPQHF. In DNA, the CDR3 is TGTGCCTGGAACAGCTGGGGAGGCAATCAGCCCCAGCATTTT.

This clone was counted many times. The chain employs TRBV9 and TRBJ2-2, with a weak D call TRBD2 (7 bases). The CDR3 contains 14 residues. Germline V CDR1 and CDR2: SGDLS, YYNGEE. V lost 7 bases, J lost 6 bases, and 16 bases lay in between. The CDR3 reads CASGRGGAAGELFF. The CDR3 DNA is TGTGCCAGCGGCCGCGGGGGCGCGGCCGGGGAGCTGTTTTTT.

Written as DNA, the CDR3 is TGTGCCTGGACACAGAATAATTCACCCCTCCACTTT. The encoded protein is CAWTQNNSPLHF. The V and J genes are TRBV30 and TRBJ1-6, with D unclear. Trimming pared 4 bases from V and 5 bases from J, leaving 6 bases between. This CDR3 has 12 residues. Germline values: CDR1 GTSNPN, CDR2 SVGIG (reference sequence).

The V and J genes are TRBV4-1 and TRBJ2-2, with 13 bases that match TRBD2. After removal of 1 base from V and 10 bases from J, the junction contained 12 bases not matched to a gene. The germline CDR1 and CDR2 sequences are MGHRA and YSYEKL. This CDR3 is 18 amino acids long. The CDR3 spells CASSQVWTSGRFGEELFF. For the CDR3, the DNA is TGCGCCAGCAGCCAAGTTTGGACTAGCGGGAGATTCGGGGAGGAGCTGTTTTTT.

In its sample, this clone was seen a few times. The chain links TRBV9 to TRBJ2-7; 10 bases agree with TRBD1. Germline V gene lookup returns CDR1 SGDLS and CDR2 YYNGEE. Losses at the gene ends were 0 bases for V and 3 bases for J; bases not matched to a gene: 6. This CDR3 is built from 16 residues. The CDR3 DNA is TGTGCCAGCAGCGTAGGGGACAGGGGTGGGTTCTACGAGCAGTACTTC. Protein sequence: CASSVGDRGGFYEQYF.

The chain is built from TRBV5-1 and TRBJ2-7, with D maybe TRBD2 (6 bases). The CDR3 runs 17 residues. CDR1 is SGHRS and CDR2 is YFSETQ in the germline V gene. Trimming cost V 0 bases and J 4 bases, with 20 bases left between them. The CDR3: CASSLVGWGSGAYEQYF. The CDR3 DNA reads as TGCGCCAGCAGCTTGGTGGGTTGGGGTAGCGGAGCTTACGAGCAGTACTTC.

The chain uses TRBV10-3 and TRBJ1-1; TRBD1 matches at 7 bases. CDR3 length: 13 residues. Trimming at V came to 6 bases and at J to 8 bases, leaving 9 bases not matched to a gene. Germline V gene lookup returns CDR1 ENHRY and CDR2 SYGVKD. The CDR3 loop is CAIRKGAQAEAFF. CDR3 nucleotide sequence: TGTGCCATCAGAAAGGGGGCGCAGGCCGAAGCTTTCTTT.

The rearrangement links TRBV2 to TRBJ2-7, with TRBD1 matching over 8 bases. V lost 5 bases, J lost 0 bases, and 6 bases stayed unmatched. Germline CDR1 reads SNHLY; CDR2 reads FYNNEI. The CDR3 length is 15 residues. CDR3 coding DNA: TGTGCCAGCAGTAACAGGGGGGTGGTCTCCTACGAGCAGTACTTC. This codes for CASSNRGVVSYEQYF.

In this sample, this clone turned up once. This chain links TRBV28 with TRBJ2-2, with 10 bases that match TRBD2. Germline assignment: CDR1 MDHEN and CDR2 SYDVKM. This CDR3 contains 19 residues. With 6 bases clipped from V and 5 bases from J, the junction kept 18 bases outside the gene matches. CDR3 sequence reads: CASRKPGLAPRRGTGELFF. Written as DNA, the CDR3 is TGTGCCAGCAGAAAACCGGGACTAGCGCCAAGACGGGGGACCGGGGAGCTGTTTTTT.

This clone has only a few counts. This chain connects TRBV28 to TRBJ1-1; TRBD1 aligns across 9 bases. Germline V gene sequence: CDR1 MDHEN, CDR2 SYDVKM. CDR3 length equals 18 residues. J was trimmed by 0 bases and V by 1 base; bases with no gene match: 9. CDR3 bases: TGTGCCAGCAGTTTATATCGACAGGGGGTCCTCATGAACACTGAAGCTTTCTTT. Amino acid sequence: CASSLYRQGVLMNTEAFF.

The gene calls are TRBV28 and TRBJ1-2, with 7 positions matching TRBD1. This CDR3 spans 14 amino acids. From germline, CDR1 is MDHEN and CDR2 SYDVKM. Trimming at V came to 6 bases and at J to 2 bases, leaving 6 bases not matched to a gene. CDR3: CASSPGQANYGYTF. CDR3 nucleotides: TGTGCCAGCAGCCCCGGACAGGCGAACTATGGCTACACCTTC.

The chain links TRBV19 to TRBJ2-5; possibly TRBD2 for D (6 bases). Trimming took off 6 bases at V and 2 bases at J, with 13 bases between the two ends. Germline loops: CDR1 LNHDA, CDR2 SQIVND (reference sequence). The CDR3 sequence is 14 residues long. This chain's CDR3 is CASRAGRTQETQYF. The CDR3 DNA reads TGTGCCAGTAGGGCGGGGAGGACTCAAGAGACCCAGTACTTC.

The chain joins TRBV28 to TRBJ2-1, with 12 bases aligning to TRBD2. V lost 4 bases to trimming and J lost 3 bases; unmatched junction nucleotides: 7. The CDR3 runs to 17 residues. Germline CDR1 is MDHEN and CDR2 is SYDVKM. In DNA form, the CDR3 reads TGTGCCAGCAGTTCCCCTCGGACTAGCGGGGTCTACAATGAGCAGTTCTTC. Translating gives CASSSPRTSGVYNEQFF.

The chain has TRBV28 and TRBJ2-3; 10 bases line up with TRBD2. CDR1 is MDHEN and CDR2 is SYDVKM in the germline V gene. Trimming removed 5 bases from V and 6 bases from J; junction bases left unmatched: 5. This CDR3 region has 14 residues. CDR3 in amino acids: CASSLAGDRDTQYF. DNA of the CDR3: TGTGCCAGCAGTCTAGCGGGAGATCGGGATACGCAGTATTTT.

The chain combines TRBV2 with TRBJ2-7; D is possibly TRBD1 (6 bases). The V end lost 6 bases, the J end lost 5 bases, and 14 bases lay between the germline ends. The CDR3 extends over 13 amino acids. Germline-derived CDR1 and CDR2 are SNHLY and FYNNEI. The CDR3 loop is CASRYRVSNEQYF. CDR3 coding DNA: TGTGCCAGCAGGTACAGGGTTTCCAACGAGCAGTACTTC.

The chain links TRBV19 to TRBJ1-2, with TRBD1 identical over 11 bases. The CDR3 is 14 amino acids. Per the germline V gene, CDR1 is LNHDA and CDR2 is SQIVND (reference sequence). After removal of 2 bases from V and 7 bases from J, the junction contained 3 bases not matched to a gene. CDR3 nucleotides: TGTGCCAGTAGTATAAACGGACAGGGGGCTGGCTACACCTTC. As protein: CASSINGQGAGYTF.

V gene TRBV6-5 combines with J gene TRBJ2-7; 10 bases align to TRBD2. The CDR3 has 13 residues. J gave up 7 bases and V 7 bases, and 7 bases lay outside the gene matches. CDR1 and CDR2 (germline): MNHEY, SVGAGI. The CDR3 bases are TGTGCCAGCACAACTAGCGGGGAGTCAGAGCAGTACTTC. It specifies CASTTSGESEQYF.

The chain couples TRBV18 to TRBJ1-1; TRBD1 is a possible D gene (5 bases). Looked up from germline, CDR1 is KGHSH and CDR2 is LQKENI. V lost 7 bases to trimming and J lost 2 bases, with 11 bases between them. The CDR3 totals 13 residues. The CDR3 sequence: CASFLDRNTEAFF. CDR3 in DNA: TGTGCCAGCTTCCTCGACAGAAACACTGAAGCTTTCTTT.

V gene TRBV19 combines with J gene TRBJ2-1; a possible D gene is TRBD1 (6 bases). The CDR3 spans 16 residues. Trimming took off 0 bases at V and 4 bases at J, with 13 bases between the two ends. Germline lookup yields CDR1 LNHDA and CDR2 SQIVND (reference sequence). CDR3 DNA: TGTGCCAGTAGTATAGATTGGACAGTACCTTACAATGAGCAGTTCTTC. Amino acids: CASSIDWTVPYNEQFF.

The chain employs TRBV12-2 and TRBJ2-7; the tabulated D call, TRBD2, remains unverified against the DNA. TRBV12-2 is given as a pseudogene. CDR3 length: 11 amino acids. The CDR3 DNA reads TGTGCAAGTCGCTTAGGCCCCACGGGGGACTTC. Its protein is CASRLGPTGDF.

CDR3 DNA sequence: TGTGCCAGTAGTATAGGGGGCAACCAAGAGACCCAGTACTTC. This sequence encodes CASSIGGNQETQYF. The gene calls are TRBV19 and TRBJ2-5; maybe TRBD1 (5 bases). CDR1 LNHDA and CDR2 SQIVND come from the germline V gene (reference sequence). The CDR3 loop spans 14 amino acids. With 1 base removed from V and 0 bases from J, the gap between germline ends came to 6 bases.